This T cell receptor (beta chain) was identified during a study of cytomegalovirus exposure and HLA in healthy donors. The CDR3 covers 16 residues. V lost 4 bases to trimming and J lost 0 bases; unmatched junction nucleotides: 5. The germline CDR1 and CDR2 sequences are SGHVS and FQNEAQ. Both 60 Vbeta primers and 13 Jbeta primers went into the PCR. Sequencing used immunoSEQ multiplex PCR; TCRdb keeps in-frame clones, though not all of them. The table shows around 120,000 clones, with 74% occurring only once. The clonotype comes from a woman between 50 and 59 years old in good health and CMV-seropositive. The sequenced material came from PBMCs. The rearrangement links TRBV7-8 to TRBJ1-4, with TRBD1 identical over 7 bases. In DNA form, the CDR3 reads TGTGCCAGCAGCTCCACGACAGGGACAACTAATGAAAAACTGTTTTTT. Translated, it gives CASSSTTGTTNEKLFF. The entire variable domain, with the rest obtained from reference TRBV7-8 and TRBJ1-4, is as follows: GAGVSQSPRYKVAKRGQDVALRCDPISGHVSLFWYQQALGQGPEFLTYFQNEAQLDKSGLPSDRFFAERPEGSVSTLKIQRTQQEDSAVYLCASSSTTGTTNEKLFFGSGTQLSVL.